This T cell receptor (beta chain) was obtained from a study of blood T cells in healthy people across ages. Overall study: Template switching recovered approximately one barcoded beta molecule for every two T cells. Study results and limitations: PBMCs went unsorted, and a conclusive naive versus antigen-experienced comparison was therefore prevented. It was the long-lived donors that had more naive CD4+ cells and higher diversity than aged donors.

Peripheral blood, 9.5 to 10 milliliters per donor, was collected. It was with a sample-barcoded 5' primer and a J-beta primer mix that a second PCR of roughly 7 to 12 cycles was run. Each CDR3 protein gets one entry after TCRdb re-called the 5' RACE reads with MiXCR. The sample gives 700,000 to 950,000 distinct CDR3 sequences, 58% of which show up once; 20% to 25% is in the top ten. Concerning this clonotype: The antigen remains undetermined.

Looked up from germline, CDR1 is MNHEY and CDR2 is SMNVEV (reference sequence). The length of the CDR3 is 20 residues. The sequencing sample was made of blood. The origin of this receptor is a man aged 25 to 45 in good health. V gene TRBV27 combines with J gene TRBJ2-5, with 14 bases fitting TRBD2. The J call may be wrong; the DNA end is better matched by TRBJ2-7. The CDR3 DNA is TGTGCCAGCAGTCCGGGACTAGCGGGAGATGAAAAACCGTTCTCCTACGAGCAGTACTTC. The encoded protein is CASSPGLAGDEKPFSYEQYF.